The 21 T cell receptor beta chains below were found in one sample sequenced in a study of blood T cell repertoires in COVID-19. Produced via immunoSEQ multiplex PCR; TCRdb's table is partial and in-frame only. Counted here are 250,000 to 300,000 clones, 85% to 90% occurring once; the ten biggest clones make up 3.6%. The sequenced material came from peripheral blood. These receptors were taken from a man between 18 and 35 years old with active or convalescent COVID-19.

Notes on this clone: The junction departs from germline at one end; a sequencing error may be responsible. The rearrangement joins TRBV7-6 to TRBJ1-4; perhaps TRBD1 as D (5 bases). The CDR3 contains 15 residues. The germline gives CDR1 SGHVS, CDR2 FNYEAQ. CDR3 bases: TGTGCCAGCAGTTTGGTCCGAGGGACTAATGAAAAACTATTTTTT. Translating gives CASSLVRGTNEKLFF.

The V and J genes are TRBV9 and TRBJ2-3; 10 nucleotides line up with TRBD2. Looked up from germline, CDR1 is SGDLS and CDR2 is YYNGEE. CDR3 length: 15 residues. V shed 1 base and J 4 bases; nucleotides not matched to a gene: 3. The CDR3 sequence is CASSVTSGDSDTQYF. CDR3 nucleotide sequence: TGTGCCAGCAGCGTAACTAGCGGGGACTCAGATACGCAGTATTTT.

V and J are TRBV28 and TRBJ2-1, with 7 bases aligning to TRBD2. In germline, CDR1 is MDHEN, CDR2 SYDVKM. The CDR3 consists of 19 residues. After removal of 8 bases from V and 4 bases from J, the junction contained 23 bases not matched to a gene. In DNA form, the CDR3 reads TGTGCCAGCCGCCACTGGGCTAGCGGCGTTTCCAAGGGTTACAATGAGCAGTTCTTC. Translated, it gives CASRHWASGVSKGYNEQFF.

In DNA form, the CDR3 reads TGCGCCAGCAGCCAGGACGGGGGACATCAGCCCCAGCATTTT. Translation gives CASSQDGGHQPQHF. This chain joins TRBV5-1 and TRBJ1-5; D perhaps matches TRBD1 (5 bases). The CDR3 runs 14 residues. V lost 4 bases and J 5 bases, leaving 13 bases between the germline ends. Germline lookup yields CDR1 SGHRS and CDR2 YFSETQ. The full variable domain, rest sourced from reference TRBV5-1 and TRBJ1-5, is KAGVTQTPRYLIKTRGQQVTLSCSPISGHRSVSWYQQTPGQGLQFLFEYFSETQRNKGNFPGRFSGRQFSNSRSEMNVSTLELGDSALYLCASSQDGGHQPQHFGDGTRLSIL.

This clone was seen only once. The chain has TRBV10-3 and TRBJ2-1; 10 bases fit TRBD2. V gave up 2 bases and J gave up 6 bases; unmatched junction bases: 4. CDR3 length equals 15 residues. The germline CDR1 and CDR2 sequences are ENHRY and SYGVKD. In DNA form, the CDR3 reads TGTGCCATCAGTGAGCTAGCGGGAGAGGTCAATGAGCAGTTCTTC. This encodes CAISELAGEVNEQFF.

The DNA for the CDR3 is TGTGCCAGCAGCGTCTCCCAGGACAGGCTACCCTACACCTTC. Translating gives CASSVSQDRLPYTF. The chain links TRBV9 to TRBJ1-2, with 7 bases identical to TRBD1. Trimming removed 2 bases from V and 10 bases from J; junction bases left unmatched: 11. Germline V gene lookup returns CDR1 SGDLS and CDR2 YYNGEE. The CDR3 runs to 14 residues.

In this sample, this clone turned up once. V and J are TRBV27 and TRBJ1-3, with TRBD1 identical over 9 bases. Germline CDR1 reads MNHEY; CDR2 reads SMNVEV (reference sequence). The V segment lost 5 bases and the J segment 7 bases; nucleotides outside the gene matches: 6. This CDR3 comprises 14 residues. This CDR3 is CASSPGQGPNTIYF. CDR3 sequence (DNA): TGTGCCAGCAGTCCCGGACAGGGGCCCAACACCATATATTTT.

This chain uses TRBV11-3 with TRBJ1-5; no clear D gene. Germline V gene data show CDR1 as SGHNT and CDR2 as YENEEA. The CDR3 is 16 amino acids. Trimming took 3 bases from V and 0 from J, leaving 12 bases between them. CDR3 sequence: CASSFVEGASNQPQHF. The CDR3, as DNA: TGTGCCAGCAGCTTCGTGGAGGGAGCTAGCAATCAGCCCCAGCATTTT.

The chain carries TRBV29-1 and TRBJ2-7, with 12 bases that match TRBD2. This CDR3 is 14 amino acids long. Germline V gives CDR1 SQVTM, CDR2 ANQGSEA. V lost 6 bases, J lost 9 bases, and 12 bases stayed unmatched. This chain's CDR3 is CSVSTSGGLRGQYF. The CDR3 nucleotides read TGCAGCGTCAGCACTAGCGGGGGGCTACGAGGGCAGTACTTC.

The genes are TRBV9 and TRBJ2-1; D is unresolved. Germline CDR1 is SGDLS and CDR2 is YYNGEE. V lost 4 bases and J 7 bases, leaving 12 bases between the germline ends. There are 13 residues in the CDR3. The CDR3 DNA is TGTGCCAGCAGCTTCTCCCTCAGTAATGAGCAGTTCTTC. Translated, it gives CASSFSLSNEQFF.

The V and J genes are TRBV19 and TRBJ2-4, with D unresolved. Germline lookup yields CDR1 LNHDA and CDR2 SQIVND (reference sequence). This CDR3 contains 12 residues. Trimming cost V 5 bases and J 6 bases, with 8 bases left between them. The CDR3 loop is CASSRPGNIQYF. In nucleotides, the CDR3 is TGTGCCAGTAGTCGACCAGGAAACATTCAGTACTTC.

The chain recombines TRBV6-5 with TRBJ1-2, with D unclear. The CDR3 consists of 15 residues. V dropped 6 bases and J dropped 0 bases, with 14 bases sitting between them. Germline-derived CDR1 and CDR2 are MNHEY and SVGAGI. The CDR3 protein is CASRMPGGANYGYTF. The DNA for the CDR3 is TGTGCCAGCAGGATGCCCGGCGGCGCTAACTATGGCTACACCTTC.

The V gene is TRBV27, the J gene TRBJ2-7; 7 bases are shared with TRBD1. Germline assignment: CDR1 MNHEY and CDR2 SMNVEV (reference sequence). J lost 3 bases, V lost 4 bases, and 3 bases had no gene match. The CDR3 is 13 amino acids. DNA for the CDR3: TGTGCCAGCAGTTCGACAGGGATCTACGAGCAGTACTTC. Amino acid sequence: CASSSTGIYEQYF.

The chain is built from TRBV19 and TRBJ2-6; D not resolved. The V end was cut by 6 bases, the J end by 1 base, with 7 bases between. From germline, CDR1 is LNHDA and CDR2 SQIVND (reference sequence). CDR3 length equals 14 residues. The CDR3 nucleotides read TGTGCCAGTAGAACACCATCTGGGGCCAACGTCCTGACTTTC. Its translation is CASRTPSGANVLTF.

CDR3 sequence (DNA): TGCGCCAGCAGCGAACTAGCGGGGGGGTTCTACAATGAGCAGTTCTTC. Translated, it gives CASSELAGGFYNEQFF. The rearrangement links TRBV5-1 to TRBJ2-1; 13 bases line up with TRBD2. The ends lost 4 bases at V and 3 bases at J; junction bases unmatched: 4. The CDR3 length is 16 residues. Germline lookup yields CDR1 SGHRS and CDR2 YFSETQ.

This rearrangement joins TRBV30 to TRBJ1-5; D call uncertain. The CDR3 covers 14 residues. The V end was cut by 0 bases, the J end by 3 bases, with 9 bases between. Per germline, CDR1 GTSNPN and CDR2 SVGIG (reference sequence). The CDR3 coding sequence is TGTGCCTGGAGTGTAATTGGGCACAATCAGCCCCAGCATTTT. It is translated as CAWSVIGHNQPQHF.

The rearrangement links TRBV9 to TRBJ2-7; TRBD2 aligns across 7 bases. Trimming removed 0 bases from V and 2 bases from J; junction bases left unmatched: 5. The CDR3 runs to 15 residues. Germline V lookup: CDR1 SGDLS, CDR2 YYNGEE. The CDR3 spells CASSVGVAGAYEQYF. As DNA, the CDR3 is TGTGCCAGCAGCGTAGGGGTAGCGGGTGCCTACGAGCAGTACTTC.

This clone showed up just a few times. The V and J genes are TRBV7-8 and TRBJ1-5; possibly TRBD1 for D (5 bases). Germline CDR1 SGHVS, CDR2 FQNEAQ. V shed 6 bases and J shed 1 base, with 13 bases lying between them. The CDR3 extends over 15 amino acids. For the CDR3, the DNA is TGTGCCAGCAGTCGTCAGGGTGACAGCAATCAGCCCCAGCATTTT. Translating it yields CASSRQGDSNQPQHF.

The CDR3 DNA is TGTGCCATCAGTGCTCAGGACACCGATAATGAAAAACTGTTTTTT. Translating it yields CAISAQDTDNEKLFF. The chain carries TRBV10-3 and TRBJ1-4; TRBD1 is a possible D gene (5 bases). Trimming stripped 4 bases from V and 4 bases from J, with 13 bases between. Germline CDR1 is ENHRY and CDR2 is SYGVKD. The CDR3 loop spans 15 amino acids.

CDR3 DNA sequence: TGTGCCACCAGTGATTTCTCCAGCGGAGAGACCCAGTACTTC. Its translation is CATSDFSSGETQYF. This rearrangement joins TRBV24-1 to TRBJ2-5, with D maybe TRBD2 (5 bases). V lost 1 base to trimming and J lost 4 bases, with 9 bases between them. The CDR3 is 14 amino acids. Germline V lookup: CDR1 KGHDR, CDR2 SFDVKD.

The chain carries TRBV2 and TRBJ2-2; 8 bases are shared with TRBD1. V trimming: 7 bases; J trimming: 6 bases; junction bases outside the gene matches: 7. The CDR3 is made up of 14 amino acids. CDR1 and CDR2 from the germline V gene are SNHLY and FYNNEI. The CDR3 here is CASIRTGSAGELFF. CDR3 in DNA: TGTGCCAGCATCAGGACAGGGTCCGCCGGGGAGCTGTTTTTT.